Following are 27 T cell receptor beta chains from one sample sequenced in a study of post-analysis software for immune sequencing data. Every TCR beta cDNA library bore unique molecular identifiers. One entry per CDR3 protein results from TCRdb running MiXCR on the PCR reads. The table lists some 450,000 distinct CDR3 sequences, over 35% of them singletons, with around 10% in the top ten. Whole-study findings and limits: A few TRBV segments were significantly more frequent in patients than in controls. TRBV5-6, TRBV5-1 and TRBV20-1 were among these segments.

These receptors have no identified antigens. The sequencing input was blood. The source is a girl under 18 with multiple sclerosis.

The chain employs TRBV12-3 or TRBV12-4 and TRBJ2-1; D gene uncertain. This CDR3 spans 12 amino acids. Trimming pared 0 bases from V and 7 bases from J, leaving 4 bases between. DNA for the CDR3: TGTGCCAGCAGTTTAGCCCCTAATGAGCAGTTCTTC. Translated: CASSLAPNEQFF.

The rearrangement links TRBV29-1 to TRBJ1-2, with D unclear. This CDR3 is 11 amino acids long. Germline V gene sequence: CDR1 SQVTM, CDR2 ANQGSEA. Between the trimmed V and J ends, which lost 4 bases and 4 bases, there was a span of 7 bases. The CDR3 DNA reads TGCAGCGTTGGGGCAGGCTATGGCTACACCTTC. Its protein product is CSVGAGYGYTF. Together with reference TRBV29-1 and TRBJ1-2, the CDR3 gives the full variable domain: SAVISQKPSRDICQRGTSLTIQCQVDSQVTMMFWYRQQPGQSLTLIATANQGSEATYESGFVIDKFPISRPNLTFSTLTVSNMSPEDSSIYLCSVGAGYGYTFGSGTRLTVV.

This clonotype was counted a few times. The CDR3 protein is CASSLFGSGSFPDTQYF. For the CDR3, the DNA is TGCGCCAGCAGCTTGTTCGGTAGCGGGAGTTTCCCAGATACGCAGTATTTT. The chain combines TRBV5-1 with TRBJ2-3, with 9 positions matching TRBD2. The CDR3 spans 17 residues. Trimming cost V 1 base and J 4 bases; bases outside gene matches: 10. CDR1 and CDR2 from the germline V gene are SGHRS and YFSETQ. Based on the CDR3 plus reference TRBV5-1 and TRBJ2-3, the full variable domain is KAGVTQTPRYLIKTRGQQVTLSCSPISGHRSVSWYQQTPGQGLQFLFEYFSETQRNKGNFPGRFSGRQFSNSRSEMNVSTLELGDSALYLCASSLFGSGSFPDTQYFGPGTRLTVL.

In this sample, this clonotype turned up a few times. The J gene is TRBJ2-5, the V gene TRBV5-6; 8 positions match TRBD2. This CDR3 contains 13 residues. Germline CDR1 is SGHDT and CDR2 is YYEEEE. V gave up 2 bases and J gave up 7 bases; unmatched junction bases: 4. The CDR3 region is CASSFKRERTQYF. The CDR3 nucleotides read TGTGCCAGCAGCTTTAAGCGGGAGCGGACCCAGTACTTC.

A few counts support this clonotype. The chain recombines TRBV12-3 or TRBV12-4 with TRBJ1-1; D not resolved. The V and J ends lost 0 bases and 8 bases respectively, with 10 bases between them. The CDR3 is 13 residues long. CDR3 nucleotides: TGTGCCAGCAGTTTAGCCCCAGAATACGAAGCTTTCTTT. Protein sequence: CASSLAPEYEAFF.

This chain connects TRBV6-5 to TRBJ1-1; D is unresolved. The germline CDR1 and CDR2 sequences are MNHEY and SVGAGI. The CDR3 loop spans 12 amino acids. V was trimmed by 1 base and J by 8 bases, leaving 8 bases between them. In nucleotides, the CDR3 is TGTGCCAGCAGTTACTTAGGAGCCGAAGCTTTCTTT. As protein: CASSYLGAEAFF.

V and J are TRBV3-1 and TRBJ1-2; D possibly corresponds to TRBD1 (6 bases). Germline lookup yields CDR1 LGHDT and CDR2 YNNKEL (reference sequence). V lost 1 base and J 1 base, leaving 7 bases between the germline ends. This CDR3 has 14 amino acids. CDR3 protein: CASSQGTVNYGYTF. Here the CDR3 DNA reads TGTGCCAGCAGCCAAGGGACAGTTAACTATGGCTACACCTTC.

The gene calls are TRBV4-2 and TRBJ2-1, with 7 bases matching TRBD2. There are 17 residues in the CDR3. Germline V gene data show CDR1 as LGHNA and CDR2 as YNFKEQ. V was clipped by 1 base and J by 7 bases; unmatched bases: 13. The CDR3: CASSQVDTWGGSNEQFF. The CDR3 DNA is TGTGCCAGCAGCCAAGTTGATACTTGGGGCGGGAGTAATGAGCAGTTCTTC.

As regards this clonotype: At one end, the junction sequence differs from germline, possibly due to a read error. The chain employs TRBV12-3 or TRBV12-4 and TRBJ2-1, with 12 bases fitting TRBD2. This CDR3 comprises 15 residues. CDR3 DNA: TGTACCAGCAGTTCTAGCGGGAGGGCCTACAATGAGCAGTTCTTC. Translation: CTSSSSGRAYNEQFF.

The chain is built from TRBV7-3 and TRBJ2-5; 10 nucleotides agree with TRBD1. Trimming cost V 0 bases and J 5 bases; bases outside gene matches: 3. CDR1 is SGHTA, CDR2 FQGTGA, per germline. The CDR3 runs 15 residues. CDR3 sequence reads: CASSLTDRGRETQYF. The CDR3 nucleotides are TGTGCCAGCAGCTTAACAGACAGGGGGCGGGAGACCCAGTACTTC.

The gene calls are TRBV7-6 and TRBJ1-2; 7 nucleotides align to TRBD1. Germline V gene lookup returns CDR1 SGHVS and CDR2 FNYEAQ. The CDR3 is made up of 14 amino acids. Trimming took 4 bases from V and 4 from J; bases not matched to a gene: 6. CDR3 bases: TGTGCCAGCAGCTCGGACAGGCCCAGCTATGGCTACACCTTC. Translating gives CASSSDRPSYGYTF.

In the case of this clonotype: At one end, the junction sequence differs from germline, possibly due to a read error. The J gene is TRBJ2-7, the V gene TRBV12-3 or TRBV12-4; possible D gene TRBD1, 5 bases. This CDR3 comprises 13 residues. As DNA, the CDR3 is TGTGCCGGCAGTTTACAGGTTACCTACGAGCAGTACTTC. Protein product: CAGSLQVTYEQYF.

Only a few counts were recorded for this clonotype. The chain couples TRBV6-5 to TRBJ2-4; perhaps TRBD1 as D (6 bases). The DNA end is a closer match to TRBJ2-7, so the J assignment may be wrong. This CDR3 comprises 14 residues. CDR1 MNHEY and CDR2 SVGAGI come from the germline V gene. CDR3 bases: TGTGCCAGCAGTAGGGCGCAGGGGACCTACGAGCAGTACTTC. Protein: CASSRAQGTYEQYF.

The chain uses TRBV6-5 and TRBJ2-3; D not resolved. The CDR3 has 13 residues. The germline V gene has CDR1 MNHEY and CDR2 SVGAGI. Trimming left V 8 bases short and J 2 bases short, with 11 bases between. The CDR3 protein is CASSRADTDTQYF. The CDR3 nucleotides read TGTGCCAGCTCTCGGGCAGACACAGATACGCAGTATTTT.

The J gene is TRBJ1-4, the V gene TRBV5-8; TRBD1 aligns across 8 bases. The CDR3 length is 17 residues. Germline V lookup: CDR1 SGHTS, CDR2 YDEGEE. The J segment lost 8 bases and the V segment lost 4 bases, leaving 16 bases of the junction unmatched. CDR3 nucleotides: TGTGCCAGCAGCACCCCGGGGATGACAGGGGTGGGCGAAAAACTGTTTTTT. Protein: CASSTPGMTGVGEKLFF.

V is TRBV6-5 and J is TRBJ2-3; TRBD2 agrees at 11 bases. CDR1 is MNHEY, CDR2 SVGAGI, per germline. The V and J ends lost 4 bases and 8 bases, in that order; junction bases with no gene match: 11. The CDR3 length is 16 residues. The CDR3 region has the DNA TGTGCCAGCAGTTTGACTAGCGGGGCGGGTGGGAGTACGCAGTATTTT. Translating it yields CASSLTSGAGGSTQYF.

This clonotype was seen a handful of times. The V gene is TRBV20-1, the J gene TRBJ2-5; 13 bases line up with TRBD2. The assigned J gene may be wrong: the sequence end matches TRBJ2-7 better. The CDR3 covers 17 residues. The germline V gene encodes CDR1 DFQATT and CDR2 SNEGSKA (reference sequence). As DNA, the CDR3 is TGCAGTGCTAGAGTAGTACTAGCGGGAGGGCCGGGTAACGAGCAGTACTTC. Protein sequence: CSARVVLAGGPGNEQYF.

The V call is TRBV7-9, the J call TRBJ1-1; D possibly corresponds to TRBD1 (5 bases). Germline CDR1 SEHNR, CDR2 FQNEAQ (reference sequence). Trimming took off 8 bases at V and 4 bases at J, with 14 bases between the two ends. This CDR3 contains 13 residues. In DNA form, the CDR3 reads TGTGCCAGCGTGAAGGGGTTGGGCACTGAAGCTTTCTTT. It codes for CASVKGLGTEAFF. Filled out from reference TRBV7-9 and TRBJ1-1, the complete variable domain reads DTGVSQNPRHKITKRGQNVTFRCDPISEHNRLYWYRQTLGQGPEFLTYFQNEAQLEKSRLLSDRFSAERPKGSFSTLEIQRTEQGDSAMYLCASVKGLGTEAFFGQGTRLTVV.

V usage is TRBV28 and J usage is TRBJ2-4; 9 bases align to TRBD2. The DNA end is a closer match to TRBJ2-5, so the J assignment may be wrong. Looked up from germline, CDR1 is MDHEN and CDR2 is SYDVKM. The CDR3 covers 15 residues. Here the CDR3 DNA reads TGTGCCAGCAGTTTATACCTAGCGGGAAGGGAGACCCAGTACTTC. This translates into CASSLYLAGRETQYF.

This clonotype was recorded at least ten times. J is TRBJ1-6 and V is TRBV20-1, with D possibly matching TRBD1 (5 bases). Germline-derived CDR1 and CDR2 are DFQATT and SNEGSKA (reference sequence). The CDR3 is 16 residues long. V lost 2 bases to trimming and J lost 7 bases, with 18 bases between them. The DNA for the CDR3 is TGCAGTGCTAGACTACCGCGGGAAAAGGGGAATTCACCCCTCCACTTT. Protein product: CSARLPREKGNSPLHF.

The rearrangement links TRBV18 to TRBJ2-1, with 9 bases identical to TRBD1. Germline V gene sequence: CDR1 KGHSH, CDR2 LQKENI. The V gene end was trimmed by 6 bases and the J gene end by 11 bases; junction bases not matched to a gene: 5. This CDR3 has 12 amino acids. CDR3 region: CASSDTGGQQFF. For the CDR3, the DNA is TGTGCCAGCTCCGACACAGGGGGCCAGCAGTTCTTC. The whole variable domain, filled in from reference TRBV18 and TRBJ2-1, reads NAGVMQNPRHLVRRRGQEARLRCSPMKGHSHVYWYRQLPEEGLKFMVYLQKENIIDESGMPKERFSAEFPKEGPSILRIQQVVRGDSAAYFCASSDTGGQQFFGPGTRLTVL.

This chain links TRBV6-6 with TRBJ1-1; D might be TRBD1 (5 bases). The germline V and J ends were trimmed by 7 bases and 5 bases, with 11 bases remaining between them. Per germline, CDR1 MNHNY and CDR2 SVGAGI (reference sequence). The CDR3 is 12 amino acids. The chain's CDR3 is CASTRVQTEAFF. DNA of the CDR3: TGTGCCAGCACCAGGGTTCAAACTGAAGCTTTCTTT.

This clonotype was seen more than once but under ten times. This chain connects TRBV5-1 to TRBJ1-2; the D gene is possibly TRBD1 (5 bases). Germline loops: CDR1 SGHRS, CDR2 YFSETQ. The V end lost 3 bases, the J end lost 1 base, and 7 bases lay between the germline ends. The CDR3 runs to 13 residues. This CDR3 is CASSYGHNYGYTF. The CDR3 nucleotides are TGCGCCAGCAGCTACGGACATAACTATGGCTACACCTTC.

CDR3 region: CASSRAGMTVEQFF. The CDR3, as DNA: TGTGCCAGCAGCCGAGCGGGGATGACTGTTGAGCAGTTCTTC. The chain is built from TRBV2 and TRBJ2-1, with 7 bases lining up with TRBD2. Germline loops: CDR1 SNHLY, CDR2 FYNNEI. V trimming: 6 bases; J trimming: 9 bases; junction bases outside the gene matches: 11. CDR3 length equals 14 residues.

This clonotype has more than one count but fewer than ten. The chain recombines TRBV20-1 with TRBJ2-1; D gene unclear. Trimming stripped 0 bases from V and 1 base from J, with 13 bases between. The CDR3 runs to 16 residues. The germline V gene encodes CDR1 DFQATT and CDR2 SNEGSKA (reference sequence). The CDR3 is CSARDLSGLSYNEQFF. DNA for the CDR3: TGCAGTGCTAGAGATCTGTCGGGTCTATCCTACAATGAGCAGTTCTTC.

This clonotype was found a few times. This sequence joins TRBV29-1 and TRBJ2-5; perhaps TRBD1 as D (6 bases). This CDR3 comprises 12 residues. CDR1 is SQVTM and CDR2 is ANQGSEA in the germline V gene. V was cut by 4 bases and J by 5 bases, with 11 bases left in between. As DNA, the CDR3 is TGCAGCGTTGTCAGGGGAGATGAGACCCAGTACTTC. Protein: CSVVRGDETQYF. Full variable domain (missing parts from reference TRBV29-1 and TRBJ2-5): SAVISQKPSRDICQRGTSLTIQCQVDSQVTMMFWYRQQPGQSLTLIATANQGSEATYESGFVIDKFPISRPNLTFSTLTVSNMSPEDSSIYLCSVVRGDETQYFGPGTRLLVL.

This clonotype was found a few times. The chain combines TRBV29-1 with TRBJ2-1; 9 bases agree with TRBD1. The germline gives CDR1 SQVTM, CDR2 ANQGSEA. The CDR3 sequence is 13 residues long. V lost 5 bases, J lost 3 bases, and 2 bases stayed unmatched. This chain's CDR3 is CSVWDRDYNEQFF. The CDR3 nucleotides read TGCAGCGTTTGGGACAGGGACTACAATGAGCAGTTCTTC.